Listed below are T cell receptor beta chains from one sample, sequenced in a study of shared clonotypes between healthy human individuals. Using immunoSEQ multiplex PCR, the repertoire was profiled, and TCRdb retains in-frame clones only, with some absent. The data hold roughly 1,800,000 clones, with about 95% observed a single time. Sequenced sample: naive CD8+ T cells sorted from blood. The receptors originated from a young man in good health. Both conserved end residues are part of each CDR3. The order of the fields is clone size, V gene, J gene, D gene, CDR3 protein, CDR3 DNA. The D gene is left open where the match is weak. Size tells how often a clone was seen (once, few, many) or the class of an expanded clone, and some rows leave it out.

abundance: -; v_gene: TRBV6-1; j_gene: TRBJ1-2; d_gene: -; CDR3aa: CASSEAAYPDGYGYTF; CDR3nt: TGTGCCAGCAGTGAAGCTGCGTATCCCGACGGCTATGGCTACACCTTC
abundance: -; v_gene: TRBV27; j_gene: TRBJ1-5; d_gene: -; CDR3aa: CASSPDGGNQPQHF; CDR3nt: TGTGCCAGCAGTCCCGACGGGGGGAATCAGCCCCAGCATTTT
abundance: -; v_gene: TRBV6-5; j_gene: TRBJ2-1; d_gene: -; CDR3aa: CASSYGGGGNEQFF; CDR3nt: TGTGCCAGCAGTTACGGGGGGGGCGGCAATGAGCAGTTCTTC
abundance: -; v_gene: TRBV10-3; j_gene: TRBJ2-1; d_gene: TRBD2; CDR3aa: CAISAWTSGGALSYNEQFF; CDR3nt: TGTGCCATCAGTGCTTGGACTAGCGGGGGGGCCTTGTCCTACAATGAGCAGTTCTTC
abundance: -; v_gene: TRBV7-6; j_gene: TRBJ2-5; d_gene: TRBD2; CDR3aa: CASSLVSAGGPEETQYF; CDR3nt: TGTGCCAGCAGCTTAGTATCAGCGGGAGGGCCTGAAGAGACCCAGTACTTC
abundance: few; v_gene: TRBV30; j_gene: TRBJ1-1; d_gene: -; CDR3aa: CAWHTRTENTEAFF; CDR3nt: TGTGCCTGGCACACTCGCACAGAGAACACTGAAGCTTTCTTT
abundance: -; v_gene: TRBV5-4; j_gene: TRBJ2-1; d_gene: -; CDR3aa: CASSGGSAEQFF; CDR3nt: TGTGCCAGCAGCGGCGGGTCCGCGGAGCAGTTCTTC
abundance: -; v_gene: TRBV13; j_gene: TRBJ2-7; d_gene: -; CDR3aa: CASSGTGTYEQYF; CDR3nt: TGTGCCAGCAGCGGAACAGGGACCTACGAGCAGTACTTC
abundance: -; v_gene: TRBV5-4; j_gene: TRBJ2-2; d_gene: TRBD2; CDR3aa: CASSSGLAGGPTGELFF; CDR3nt: TGTGCCAGCAGCTCGGGACTAGCGGGAGGGCCCACCGGGGAGCTGTTTTTT
abundance: -; v_gene: TRBV21-1; j_gene: TRBJ1-3; d_gene: -; CDR3aa: CASSKDGEQILSGNTIYF; CDR3nt: TGTGCCAGCAGCAAAGATGGGGAACAGATCTTATCTGGAAACACCATATATTTT
abundance: -; v_gene: TRBV9; j_gene: TRBJ1-2; d_gene: -; CDR3aa: CASSVAAGDYGYTF; CDR3nt: TGTGCCAGCAGCGTAGCGGCAGGGGACTATGGCTACACCTTC
abundance: -; v_gene: TRBV28; j_gene: TRBJ2-7; d_gene: TRBD2; CDR3aa: CASTRAGGPQSSYEQYF; CDR3nt: TGTGCCAGCACCAGGGCGGGGGGTCCCCAAAGCTCCTACGAGCAGTACTTC
abundance: -; v_gene: TRBV27; j_gene: TRBJ2-7; d_gene: TRBD1; CDR3aa: CASSLSPGQGPSLYEQYF; CDR3nt: TGTGCCAGCAGTTTATCGCCAGGACAGGGCCCGTCTCTTTACGAGCAGTACTTC
abundance: -; v_gene: TRBV6-5; j_gene: TRBJ2-5; d_gene: -; CDR3aa: CASTTVGDWGETQYF; CDR3nt: TGTGCCAGCACCACAGTAGGGGACTGGGGTGAGACCCAGTACTTC
abundance: -; v_gene: TRBV13; j_gene: TRBJ2-7; d_gene: -; CDR3aa: CASSTGRAYEQYF; CDR3nt: TGTGCCAGCAGCACGGGCCGTGCCTACGAGCAGTACTTC
abundance: -; v_gene: TRBV6-1; j_gene: TRBJ2-7; d_gene: -; CDR3aa: CASLTPGQIYEQYF; CDR3nt: TGTGCCAGCCTTACACCGGGACAAATCTACGAGCAGTACTTC
abundance: -; v_gene: TRBV21-1; j_gene: TRBJ1-1; d_gene: -; CDR3aa: CASSTVNTEAFF; CDR3nt: TGTGCCAGCAGCACAGTGAACACTGAAGCTTTCTTT
abundance: -; v_gene: TRBV9; j_gene: TRBJ1-6; d_gene: -; CDR3aa: CASSADNSPLHF; CDR3nt: TGTGCCAGCAGCGCAGATAATTCACCCCTCCACTTT
abundance: -; v_gene: TRBV5-1; j_gene: TRBJ2-1; d_gene: -; CDR3aa: CASSFGYNEQFF; CDR3nt: TGCGCCAGCAGCTTCGGTTACAATGAGCAGTTCTTC
abundance: -; v_gene: TRBV19; j_gene: TRBJ2-1; d_gene: TRBD2; CDR3aa: CASRSATSAYNEQFF; CDR3nt: TGTGCCAGCCGATCTGCGACTAGCGCCTACAATGAGCAGTTCTTC
abundance: -; v_gene: TRBV25-1; j_gene: TRBJ2-7; d_gene: TRBD1; CDR3aa: CASSGLPQGATYEQYF; CDR3nt: TGTGCCAGCAGTGGTTTACCACAGGGGGCGACCTACGAGCAGTACTTC
abundance: -; v_gene: TRBV5-6; j_gene: TRBJ1-1; d_gene: -; CDR3aa: CASSYLGPNEAFF; CDR3nt: TGTGCCAGCAGCTACCTTGGGCCTAATGAAGCTTTCTTT
abundance: -; v_gene: TRBV6-1; j_gene: TRBJ2-7; d_gene: -; CDR3aa: CASTSWYGEQYF; CDR3nt: TGTGCCAGCACCTCCTGGTACGGCGAGCAGTACTTC
abundance: -; v_gene: TRBV4-1; j_gene: TRBJ1-5; d_gene: -; CDR3aa: CASSLTANQPQHF; CDR3nt: TGCGCCAGCAGCCTGACGGCTAATCAGCCCCAGCATTTT
abundance: few; v_gene: TRBV7-6; j_gene: TRBJ2-7; d_gene: -; CDR3aa: CASSLEGNYEQYF; CDR3nt: TGTGCCAGCAGCTTAGAGGGGAATTACGAGCAGTACTTC
abundance: -; v_gene: TRBV7-9; j_gene: TRBJ1-2; d_gene: TRBD1; CDR3aa: CASSPPTGSNYGYTF; CDR3nt: TGTGCCAGCAGCCCCCCGACAGGGAGCAACTATGGCTACACCTTC
abundance: -; v_gene: TRBV7-3; j_gene: TRBJ2-7; d_gene: -; CDR3aa: CASSPHPGSYEQYF; CDR3nt: TGTGCCAGCAGCCCTCATCCGGGGTCCTACGAGCAGTACTTC
abundance: -; v_gene: TRBV1; j_gene: TRBJ2-5; d_gene: -; CDR3aa: CTSSQDPASNGTQYF; CDR3nt: TGCACCAGCAGCCAAGATCCCGCGTCCAACGGGACCCAGTACTTC
abundance: once; v_gene: TRBV30; j_gene: TRBJ2-7; d_gene: -; CDR3aa: CAWSASSYEQYF; CDR3nt: TGTGCCTGGAGTGCTAGTTCCTACGAGCAGTACTTC
abundance: -; v_gene: TRBV7-9; j_gene: TRBJ1-2; d_gene: TRBD1; CDR3aa: CASSLGDSWNYGYTF; CDR3nt: TGTGCCAGCAGCTTAGGGGACAGCTGGAACTATGGCTACACCTTC
abundance: -; v_gene: TRBV19; j_gene: TRBJ2-7; d_gene: -; CDR3aa: CASSMGLAPAYEQYF; CDR3nt: TGTGCCAGTAGTATGGGGCTAGCGCCCGCCTACGAGCAGTACTTC
abundance: -; v_gene: TRBV29-1; j_gene: TRBJ1-1; d_gene: TRBD1; CDR3aa: CSVEDWDRESGDTEAFF; CDR3nt: TGCAGCGTTGAAGATTGGGACAGGGAATCAGGCGACACTGAAGCTTTCTTT
abundance: -; v_gene: TRBV5-4; j_gene: TRBJ2-7; d_gene: -; CDR3aa: CASSQRDGREYEQYF; CDR3nt: TGTGCCAGCTCACAAAGGGACGGCCGAGAGTACGAGCAGTACTTC
abundance: -; v_gene: TRBV19; j_gene: TRBJ1-6; d_gene: -; CDR3aa: CASIGFEGQSPLHF; CDR3nt: TGTGCCAGTATTGGGTTCGAGGGACAATCACCCCTCCACTTT
abundance: once; v_gene: TRBV9; j_gene: TRBJ2-7; d_gene: -; CDR3aa: CASSVGGSAYEQYF; CDR3nt: TGTGCCAGCAGCGTAGGGGGGAGTGCCTACGAGCAGTACTTC
abundance: -; v_gene: TRBV7-9; j_gene: TRBJ1-3; d_gene: TRBD1; CDR3aa: CASSTTGTGSGNTIYF; CDR3nt: TGTGCCAGCAGCACAACCGGGACAGGCTCTGGAAACACCATATATTTT
abundance: -; v_gene: TRBV7-6; j_gene: TRBJ2-3; d_gene: TRBD1; CDR3aa: CASSSDRGDTQYF; CDR3nt: TGTGCCAGCAGCTCCGACAGGGGTGATACGCAGTATTTT
abundance: -; v_gene: TRBV4-3; j_gene: TRBJ2-7; d_gene: -; CDR3aa: CASSQDQGHYEQYF; CDR3nt: TGCGCCAGCAGCCAAGATCAAGGACACTACGAGCAGTACTTC
abundance: once; v_gene: TRBV4-3; j_gene: TRBJ2-2; d_gene: -; CDR3aa: CASSQGVAGELFF; CDR3nt: TGCGCCAGCAGCCAAGGGGTCGCCGGGGAGCTGTTTTTT
abundance: -; v_gene: TRBV5-4; j_gene: TRBJ2-7; d_gene: -; CDR3aa: CASSPRESTYEQYF; CDR3nt: TGTGCCAGCAGCCCACGGGAGAGCACCTACGAGCAGTACTTC
abundance: -; v_gene: TRBV7-9; j_gene: TRBJ1-5; d_gene: TRBD1; CDR3aa: CASSSLGGQGDNQPQHF; CDR3nt: TGTGCCAGCAGCTCTCTAGGGGGGCAGGGGGACAATCAGCCCCAGCATTTT
abundance: -; v_gene: TRBV11-2; j_gene: TRBJ2-7; d_gene: TRBD2; CDR3aa: CASSLGGLAGAYEQYF; CDR3nt: TGTGCCAGCAGCTTAGGAGGACTAGCGGGGGCCTACGAGCAGTACTTC
abundance: -; v_gene: TRBV6-5; j_gene: TRBJ2-5; d_gene: -; CDR3aa: CASSYSWVGGEETQYF; CDR3nt: TGTGCCAGCAGTTACTCGTGGGTCGGGGGCGAGGAGACCCAGTACTTC
abundance: -; v_gene: TRBV7-9; j_gene: TRBJ2-1; d_gene: TRBD1; CDR3aa: CASSSSRTGSNEQFF; CDR3nt: TGTGCCAGCAGCTCCTCCCGGACAGGCAGCAATGAGCAGTTCTTC
abundance: -; v_gene: TRBV5-4; j_gene: TRBJ2-1; d_gene: -; CDR3aa: CASFGRGVLYNEQFF; CDR3nt: TGTGCCAGCTTCGGAAGGGGAGTTCTCTACAATGAGCAGTTCTTC
abundance: -; v_gene: TRBV27; j_gene: TRBJ2-7; d_gene: TRBD1; CDR3aa: CASSWQPGQGVPYEQYF; CDR3nt: TGTGCCAGCAGTTGGCAACCCGGACAGGGGGTTCCCTACGAGCAGTACTTC
abundance: -; v_gene: TRBV10-1; j_gene: TRBJ1-1; d_gene: -; CDR3aa: CASSPGVTTEAFF; CDR3nt: TGCGCCAGCAGCCCAGGGGTGACCACTGAAGCTTTCTTT
abundance: -; v_gene: TRBV28; j_gene: TRBJ1-2; d_gene: -; CDR3aa: CASSLVSYDYTF; CDR3nt: TGTGCCAGCAGTTTGGTCAGTTATGACTACACCTTC
abundance: -; v_gene: TRBV5-1; j_gene: TRBJ2-5; d_gene: TRBD1; CDR3aa: CASRYSGGQETQYF; CDR3nt: TGCGCCAGCAGGTACTCAGGGGGCCAAGAGACCCAGTACTTC